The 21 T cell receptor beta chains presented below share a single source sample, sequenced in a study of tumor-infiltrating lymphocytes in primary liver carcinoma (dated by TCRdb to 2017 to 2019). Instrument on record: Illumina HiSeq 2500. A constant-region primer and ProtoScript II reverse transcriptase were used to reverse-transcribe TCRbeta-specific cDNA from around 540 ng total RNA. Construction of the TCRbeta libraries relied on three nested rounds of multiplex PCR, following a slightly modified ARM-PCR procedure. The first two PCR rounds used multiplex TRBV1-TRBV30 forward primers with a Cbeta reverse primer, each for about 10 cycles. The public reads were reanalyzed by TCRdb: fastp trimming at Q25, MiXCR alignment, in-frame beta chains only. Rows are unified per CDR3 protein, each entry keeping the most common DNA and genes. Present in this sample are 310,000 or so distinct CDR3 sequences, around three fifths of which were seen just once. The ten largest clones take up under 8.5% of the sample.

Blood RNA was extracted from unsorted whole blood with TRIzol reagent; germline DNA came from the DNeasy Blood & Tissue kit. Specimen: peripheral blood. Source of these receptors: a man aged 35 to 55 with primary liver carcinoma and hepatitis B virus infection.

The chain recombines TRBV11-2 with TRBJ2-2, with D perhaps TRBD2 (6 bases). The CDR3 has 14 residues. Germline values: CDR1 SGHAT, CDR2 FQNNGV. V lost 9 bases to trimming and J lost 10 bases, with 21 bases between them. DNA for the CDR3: TGTGCCAGTAGCCCCTTCGGGGGTGCCGTGGAGCTGTTTTTT. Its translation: CASSPFGGAVELFF.

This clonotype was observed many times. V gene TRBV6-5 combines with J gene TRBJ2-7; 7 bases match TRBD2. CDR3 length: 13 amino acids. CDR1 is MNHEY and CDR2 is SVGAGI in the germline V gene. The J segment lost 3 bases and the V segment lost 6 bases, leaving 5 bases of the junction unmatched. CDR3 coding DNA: TGTGCCAGCAGGGCCCCGGGGGGCTACGAGCAGTACTTC. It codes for CASRAPGGYEQYF.

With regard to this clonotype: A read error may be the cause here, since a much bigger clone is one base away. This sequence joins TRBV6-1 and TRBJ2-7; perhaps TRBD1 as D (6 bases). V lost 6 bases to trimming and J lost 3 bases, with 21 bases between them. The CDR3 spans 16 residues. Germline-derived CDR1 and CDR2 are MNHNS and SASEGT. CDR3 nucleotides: TGTGCCAGCAGCGCCCAGGACAGCCATTTTTACTACGAGCAGTACTTC. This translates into CASSAQDSHFYYEQYF.

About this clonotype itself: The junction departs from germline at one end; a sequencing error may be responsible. The chain's CDR3 is CASTLVAPGDYNSPLHF. CDR3 DNA sequence: TGCGCCAGCACCTTGGTCGCTCCAGGTGACTATAATTCACCCCTCCACTTT. The V gene is TRBV5-1, the J gene TRBJ1-6; D not certain. CDR3 length: 17 amino acids. Germline CDR1 is SGHRS and CDR2 is YFSETQ. The full variable domain, its missing parts supplied by reference TRBV5-1 and TRBJ1-6, is KAGVTQTPRYLIKTRGQQVTLSCSPISGHRSVSWYQQTPGQGLQFLFEYFSETQRNKGNFPGRFSGRQFSNSRSEMNVSTLELGDSALYLCASTLVAPGDYNSPLHFGNGTRLTVT.

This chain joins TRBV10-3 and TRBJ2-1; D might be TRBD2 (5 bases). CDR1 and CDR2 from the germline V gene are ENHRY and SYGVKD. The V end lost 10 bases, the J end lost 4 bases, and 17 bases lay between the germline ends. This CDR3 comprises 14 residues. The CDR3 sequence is CATSLGVSYNEQFF. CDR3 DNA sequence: TGTGCCACGTCGCTGGGAGTATCGTACAATGAGCAGTTCTTC.

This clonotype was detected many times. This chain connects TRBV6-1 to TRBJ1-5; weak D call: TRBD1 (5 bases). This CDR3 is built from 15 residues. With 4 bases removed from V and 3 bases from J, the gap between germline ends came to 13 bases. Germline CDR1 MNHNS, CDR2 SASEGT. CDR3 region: CASSVLGGTNQPQHF. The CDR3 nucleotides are TGTGCCAGCAGTGTCCTGGGGGGTACCAATCAGCCCCAGCATTTT.

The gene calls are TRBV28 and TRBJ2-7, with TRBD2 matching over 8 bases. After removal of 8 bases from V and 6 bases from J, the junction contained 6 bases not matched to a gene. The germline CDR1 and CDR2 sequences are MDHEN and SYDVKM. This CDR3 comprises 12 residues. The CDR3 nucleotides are TGTGCCAGCGGAGCGGGAGCGGTCGAGCAGTACTTC. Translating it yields CASGAGAVEQYF. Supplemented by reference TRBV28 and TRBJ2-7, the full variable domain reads DVKVTQSSRYLVKRTGEKVFLECVQDMDHENMFWYRQDPGLGLRLIYFSYDVKMKEKGDIPEGYSVSREKKERFSLILESASTNQTSMYLCASGAGAVEQYFGPGTRLTVT.

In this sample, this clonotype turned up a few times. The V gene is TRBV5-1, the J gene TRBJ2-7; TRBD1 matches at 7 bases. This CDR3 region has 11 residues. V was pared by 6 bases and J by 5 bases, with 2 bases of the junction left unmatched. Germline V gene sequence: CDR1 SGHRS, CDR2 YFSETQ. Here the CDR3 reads CASKQGDEQYF. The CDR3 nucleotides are TGCGCCAGCAAGCAGGGGGACGAGCAGTACTTC. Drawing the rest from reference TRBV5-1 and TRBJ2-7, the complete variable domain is KAGVTQTPRYLIKTRGQQVTLSCSPISGHRSVSWYQQTPGQGLQFLFEYFSETQRNKGNFPGRFSGRQFSNSRSEMNVSTLELGDSALYLCASKQGDEQYFGPGTRLTVT.

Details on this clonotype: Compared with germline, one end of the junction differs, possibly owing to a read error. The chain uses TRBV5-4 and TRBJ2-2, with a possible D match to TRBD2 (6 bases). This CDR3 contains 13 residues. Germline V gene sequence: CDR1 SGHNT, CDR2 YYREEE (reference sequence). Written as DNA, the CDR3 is TGTGCCAGCAGCTTGGATACGGGCGGGGAGCTGTATTTT. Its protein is CASSLDTGGELYF.

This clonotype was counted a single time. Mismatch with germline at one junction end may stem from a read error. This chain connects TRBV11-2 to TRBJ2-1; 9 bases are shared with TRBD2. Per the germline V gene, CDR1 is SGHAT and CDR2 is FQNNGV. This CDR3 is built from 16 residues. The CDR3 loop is CTSSTLAGSSYNEQFF. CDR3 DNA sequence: TGTACCAGCAGCACGCTAGCGGGAAGCTCATACAATGAGCAGTTCTTC.

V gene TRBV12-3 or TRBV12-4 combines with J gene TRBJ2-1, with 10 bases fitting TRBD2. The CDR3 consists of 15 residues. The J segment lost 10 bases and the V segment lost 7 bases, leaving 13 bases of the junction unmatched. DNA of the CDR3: TGTGCCAGCATTCTAGCGGGAGCGTCCAAGAACGAGCAGTTCTTC. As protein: CASILAGASKNEQFF.

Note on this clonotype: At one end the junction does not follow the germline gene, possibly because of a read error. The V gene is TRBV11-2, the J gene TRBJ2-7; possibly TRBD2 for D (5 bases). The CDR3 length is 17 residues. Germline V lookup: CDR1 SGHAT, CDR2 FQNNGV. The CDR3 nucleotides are TGTGCCAACAGCTTAGCGACGACCGGACGAGGATTCCGCGAGCAGTACTTC. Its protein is CANSLATTGRGFREQYF.

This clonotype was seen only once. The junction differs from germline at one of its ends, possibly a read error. CDR3 nucleotide sequence: TGTGCCACCAGCAGAGATGGGCTAGCGACAGATAGGCAGTATTTT. It codes for CATSRDGLATDRQYF. The chain links TRBV15 to TRBJ2-3; a possible D gene is TRBD2 (6 bases). From germline, CDR1 is LNHNV and CDR2 YYDKDF (reference sequence). This CDR3 contains 15 residues.

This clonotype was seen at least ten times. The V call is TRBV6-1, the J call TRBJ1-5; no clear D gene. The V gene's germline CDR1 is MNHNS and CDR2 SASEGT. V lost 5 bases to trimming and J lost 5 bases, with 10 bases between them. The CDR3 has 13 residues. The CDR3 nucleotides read TGTGCCAGCAGTAATCTGCCGGATCAGCCCCAGCATTTT. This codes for CASSNLPDQPQHF.

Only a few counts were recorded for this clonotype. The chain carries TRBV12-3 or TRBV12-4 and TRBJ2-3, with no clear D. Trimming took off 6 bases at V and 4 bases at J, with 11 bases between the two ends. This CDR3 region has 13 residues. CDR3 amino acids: CASSLGPSDTQYF. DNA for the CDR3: TGTGCCAGCAGCCTAGGGCCCTCAGATACGCAGTATTTT.

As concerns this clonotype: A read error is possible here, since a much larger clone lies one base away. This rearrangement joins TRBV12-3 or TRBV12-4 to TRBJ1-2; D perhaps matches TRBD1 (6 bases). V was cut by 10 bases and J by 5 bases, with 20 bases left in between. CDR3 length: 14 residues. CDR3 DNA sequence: TGTGCCAACAGCCTCCGGGACAAGGGGTATGGCTACACCTTC. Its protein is CANSLRDKGYGYTF.

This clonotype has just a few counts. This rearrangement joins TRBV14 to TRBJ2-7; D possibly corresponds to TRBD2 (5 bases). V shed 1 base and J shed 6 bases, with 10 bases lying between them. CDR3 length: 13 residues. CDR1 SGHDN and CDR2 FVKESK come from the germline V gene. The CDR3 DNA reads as TGTGCCAGCAGCCAAGGCCCCCGGGGCGAGCAGTACTTC. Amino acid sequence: CASSQGPRGEQYF.

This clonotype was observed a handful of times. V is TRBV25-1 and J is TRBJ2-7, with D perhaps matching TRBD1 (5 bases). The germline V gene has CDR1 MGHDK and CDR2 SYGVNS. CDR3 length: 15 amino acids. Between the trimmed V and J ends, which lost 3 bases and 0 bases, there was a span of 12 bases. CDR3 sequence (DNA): TGTGCCAGCAGTGATTCGTCGGACACCTCCTACGAGCAGTACTTC. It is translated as CASSDSSDTSYEQYF.

The CDR3 sequence: CASSTPGFYNEQFF. The CDR3 DNA is TGTGCCAGCAGCACCCCGGGATTCTACAATGAGCAGTTCTTC. The rearrangement uses TRBV11-2 and TRBJ2-1, with a possible D match to TRBD2 (5 bases). The CDR3 sequence is 14 residues long. V lost 5 bases and J lost 3, with 11 bases in between. The germline V gene encodes CDR1 SGHAT and CDR2 FQNNGV. The full variable domain, in which reference TRBV11-2 and TRBJ2-1 provide the parts outside the CDR3, is EAGVAQSPRYKIIEKRQSVAFWCNPISGHATLYWYQQILGQGPKLLIQFQNNGVVDDSQLPKDRFSAERLKGVDSTLKIQPAKLEDSAVYLCASSTPGFYNEQFFGPGTRLTVL.

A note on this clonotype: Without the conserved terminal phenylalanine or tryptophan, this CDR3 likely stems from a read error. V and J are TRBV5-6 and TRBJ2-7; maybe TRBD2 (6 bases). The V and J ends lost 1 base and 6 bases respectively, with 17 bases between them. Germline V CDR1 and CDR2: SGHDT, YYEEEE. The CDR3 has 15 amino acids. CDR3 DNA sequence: TGTGCCAGCAGCTTGATGGGGTGGCGGGGTATCGAGCAGTACTTA. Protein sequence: CASSLMGWRGIEQYL.

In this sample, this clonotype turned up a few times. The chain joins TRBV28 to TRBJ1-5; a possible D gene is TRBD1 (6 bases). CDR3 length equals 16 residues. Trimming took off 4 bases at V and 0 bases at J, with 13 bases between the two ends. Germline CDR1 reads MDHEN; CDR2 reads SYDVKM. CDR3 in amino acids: CASSYRVLYSNQPQHF. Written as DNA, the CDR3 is TGTGCCAGCAGTTACAGGGTCCTGTATAGCAATCAGCCCCAGCATTTT.